This TCR beta chain is from a study of blood T cell repertoires in COVID-19. Study background: COVID-19 samples, acute and convalescent, were from the United States, Italy and Spain.

CDR1 SGHDT and CDR2 YYEEEE come from the germline V gene. The CDR3 is made up of 14 amino acids. Deletions cut 7 bases from V and 4 bases from J, with 15 bases between. TCRdb's table, derived via immunoSEQ multiplex PCR, lists solely in-frame clones and lacks some. There are more than 250,000 clones in the sample; about 80% occur only once, and less than 10% lies in the top ten. This TCR was recovered from a human donor in a cohort sampled during active COVID-19. The rearrangement joins TRBV5-6 to TRBJ1-3; D remains ambiguous. Specimen: peripheral blood. CDR3 bases: TGTGCCAGCCGGGAGGGCCAAGCCGGAAACACCATATATTTT. Translating it yields CASREGQAGNTIYF.